This entry lists 10 T cell receptor beta chains sequenced from one sample in a study of blood T cell repertoires in COVID-19. Sequencing used immunoSEQ multiplex PCR; TCRdb keeps in-frame clones, though not all of them. The sample yields about 200,000 clones, about 85% seen once. Sequenced material: peripheral blood. The receptor set was obtained from a man in his forties with acute or convalescent COVID-19.

The rearrangement joins TRBV29-1 to TRBJ1-1; D might be TRBD1 (6 bases). This CDR3 is built from 12 residues. Per germline, CDR1 SQVTM and CDR2 ANQGSEA. The ends were cut back, 4 bases at V and 3 bases at J, with 9 bases in the middle. The CDR3 DNA sequence: TGCAGCGTTGGACACAGGGACACTGAAGCTTTCTTT. Translated: CSVGHRDTEAFF.

This chain links TRBV7-2 with TRBJ2-7; D might be TRBD2 (5 bases). The CDR3 extends over 14 amino acids. From germline, CDR1 is SGHTA and CDR2 FQGNSA. V was pared by 0 bases and J by 6 bases, with 12 bases between. CDR3 sequence (DNA): TGTGCCAGCAGCTTAGCGGGAGTCCCCCTCGAGCAGTACTTC. This encodes CASSLAGVPLEQYF. Together with reference TRBV7-2 and TRBJ2-7, the CDR3 gives the full variable domain: GAGVSQSPSNKVTEKGKDVELRCDPISGHTALYWYRQSLGQGLEFLIYFQGNSAPDKSGLPSDRFSAERTGGSVSTLTIQRTQQEDSAVYLCASSLAGVPLEQYFGPGTRLTVT.

This chain uses TRBV5-4 with TRBJ2-7, with D possibly matching TRBD1 (7 bases). This CDR3 region has 16 residues. From germline, CDR1 is SGHNT and CDR2 YYREEE (reference sequence). V shed 2 bases and J shed 2 bases, with 17 bases lying between them. This chain's CDR3 is CASSFGQARGTYEQYF. CDR3 in DNA: TGTGCCAGCAGCTTTGGACAGGCCCGGGGGACCTACGAGCAGTACTTC. The full variable domain, with the rest looked up from reference TRBV5-4 and TRBJ2-7, is ETGVTQSPTHLIKTRGQQVTLRCSSQSGHNTVSWYQQALGQGPQFIFQYYREEENGRGNFPPRFSGLQFPNYSSELNVNALELDDSALYLCASSFGQARGTYEQYFGPGTRLTVT.

This chain joins TRBV25-1 and TRBJ1-2; 9 bases agree with TRBD1. Per germline, CDR1 MGHDK and CDR2 SYGVNS. This CDR3 spans 13 amino acids. After removal of 4 bases from V and 7 bases from J, the junction contained 4 bases not matched to a gene. In DNA form, the CDR3 reads TGTGCCAGCAGTGGGGGACAGGGAAGTGGCTACACCTTC. This sequence encodes CASSGGQGSGYTF.

The chain's CDR3 is CASRNTGDGYGYTF. The CDR3 bases are TGTGCCAGCAGGAATACAGGGGATGGCTATGGCTACACCTTC. The chain joins TRBV9 to TRBJ1-2; 7 nucleotides agree with TRBD1. CDR1 SGDLS and CDR2 YYNGEE come from the germline V gene. The CDR3 runs 14 residues. V lost 5 bases and J lost 4; bases outside the gene matches: 8.

The chain uses TRBV3-1 (or the pseudogene TRBV3-2) and TRBJ1-2; 9 nucleotides align to TRBD1. With 0 bases clipped from V and 8 bases from J, the junction kept 10 bases outside the gene matches. The CDR3 is 16 residues long. CDR1 LGHDT and CDR2 YNNKEL come from the germline V gene (reference sequence). The DNA of the CDR3 is TGTGCCAGCAGCCAAGATCCAAACAGGGGGCCGGGAGGCTACACCTTC. Translation: CASSQDPNRGPGGYTF.

This rearrangement joins TRBV19 to TRBJ1-2; TRBD1 might be the D (6 bases). CDR1 LNHDA and CDR2 SQIVND come from the germline V gene (reference sequence). Trimming took 9 bases from V and 3 from J, leaving 17 bases between them. The CDR3 is 14 residues long. CDR3 in DNA: TGTGCCAGCACCTACCGGGGGGCGGACTATGGCTACACCTTC. Its translation: CASTYRGADYGYTF.

The rearrangement joins TRBV20-1 to TRBJ2-7; perhaps TRBD2 as D (5 bases). This CDR3 spans 14 amino acids. V was shortened by 3 bases and J by 6 bases, with 18 bases between the two germline ends. Looked up from germline, CDR1 is DFQATT and CDR2 is SNEGSKA (reference sequence). The CDR3 region is CSASRARASREQYF. The DNA of the CDR3 is TGCAGTGCTAGTAGGGCGAGGGCATCACGCGAGCAGTACTTC.

V is TRBV18 and J is TRBJ1-2, with 8 nucleotides matching TRBD1. Trimming at V came to 3 bases and at J to 5 bases, leaving 5 bases not matched to a gene. The germline V gene has CDR1 KGHSH and CDR2 LQKENI. The CDR3 covers 14 residues. The CDR3 DNA follows: TGTGCCAGCTCACCCTCCAGACAGGGGTATGGCTACACCTTC. This translates into CASSPSRQGYGYTF.

This chain uses TRBV28 with TRBJ1-2; a weak D match, TRBD1 (6 bases). The V end lost 8 bases, the J end lost 4 bases, and 14 bases lay between the germline ends. Germline CDR1 is MDHEN and CDR2 is SYDVKM. This CDR3 has 13 residues. CDR3 DNA sequence: TGTGCCAGCCGCGGTACAGGGATCTATGGCTACACCTTC. It is translated as CASRGTGIYGYTF.